A single sample gave rise to the 6 T cell receptor beta chains below, sequenced in a study of lymphopenia after photon versus proton radiotherapy. Sequenced by immunoSEQ multiplex PCR; TCRdb stores in-frame clones only, minus some. The table includes about 40,000 clones, 85% to 90% detected once. This specimen consisted of peripheral blood, obtained from a patient treated with proton-based radiotherapy. All receptors come from a woman aged 65 to 85 with pancreatic cancer. Some clones in this sample may be carry-over from other donors' samples.

The chain combines TRBV9 with TRBJ2-1; D is perhaps TRBD2 (5 bases). Trimming took off 0 bases at V and 3 bases at J, with 10 bases between the two ends. Germline CDR1 SGDLS, CDR2 YYNGEE. The CDR3 covers 15 residues. The CDR3 loop is CASSVEAAYYNEQFF. DNA for the CDR3: TGTGCCAGCAGCGTAGAAGCGGCGTACTACAATGAGCAGTTCTTC.

V usage is TRBV6-1 and J usage is TRBJ2-1; 9 bases agree with TRBD2. Trimming at V came to 2 bases and at J to 5 bases, leaving 4 bases not matched to a gene. The length of the CDR3 is 15 residues. The germline gives CDR1 MNHNS, CDR2 SASEGT. The CDR3 sequence: CASSEWAGGHNEQFF. CDR3 DNA: TGTGCCAGCAGTGAATGGGCGGGAGGGCACAATGAGCAGTTCTTC.

The rearrangement uses TRBV14 and TRBJ2-7, with TRBD1 matching over 8 bases. Germline values: CDR1 SGHDN, CDR2 FVKESK. Trimming at V came to 1 base and at J to 3 bases, leaving 14 bases not matched to a gene. The length of the CDR3 is 18 residues. CDR3 DNA sequence: TGTGCCAGCAGCCAAGGGTATTATGTCAGGGGGCGAGACTACGAGCAGTACTTC. It is translated as CASSQGYYVRGRDYEQYF.

This sequence joins TRBV5-1 and TRBJ2-1; TRBD2 matches 9 bases. There are 17 residues in the CDR3. J gave up 6 bases and V 4 bases, and 14 bases lay outside the gene matches. CDR1 SGHRS and CDR2 YFSETQ come from the germline V gene. This CDR3 is CASSGGPGSGSLNEQFF. The CDR3 coding sequence is TGCGCCAGCAGCGGGGGTCCGGGTAGCGGGAGTCTCAATGAGCAGTTCTTC.

The chain recombines TRBV5-4 with TRBJ2-1; D possibly matches TRBD1 or TRBD2 (6 bases each). The CDR3 has 16 amino acids. CDR1 SGHNT and CDR2 YYREEE come from the germline V gene (reference sequence). Trimming took 4 bases from V and 12 from J, leaving 26 bases between them. CDR3 protein: CASSPGLGTQQGGQFF. In nucleotides, the CDR3 is TGTGCCAGCAGCCCGGGCTTGGGGACTCAACAAGGGGGGCAGTTCTTC.

The J gene is TRBJ1-2, the V gene TRBV6-5, with TRBD1 identical over 8 bases. V trimming: 2 bases; J trimming: 7 bases; junction bases outside the gene matches: 3. From germline, CDR1 is MNHEY and CDR2 SVGAGI. The CDR3 is 13 residues long. The CDR3 bases are TGTGCCAGCAGTTACCAGGGGGCGGGTGGCTACACCTTC. Its protein product is CASSYQGAGGYTF.